This T cell receptor (beta chain) emerged from a study of PD-1 blockade in classical Hodgkin lymphoma. Background on the study: Nivolumab dosed at 3 mg/kg went to patients intravenously every 2 weeks.

Every patient was affected by relapse after autologous stem cell transplantation, while exposure to brentuximab vedotin was not uniform. Applied to thawed PBMCs, magnetic negative selection was the method used to isolate CD8+ T cells. Best responses fell into complete response, partial response or progressive disease. Remarks on this clone: The antigen remains unidentified.

Study conclusions and caveats: Significant TCR diversity gains by C4D1 occurred in CD4+ but not CD8+ cells. Patients who responded completely had about the same baseline diversity as newly diagnosed patients.

Clones were sequenced by immunoSEQ multiplex PCR, and TCRdb holds only the in-frame ones, with some missing. The profile shows 9,500 to 14,000 clones, roughly 84% of them singletons. Sequencing was performed on CD8+ T cells from blood, taken at baseline. This clonotype was sampled from a human donor with classical Hodgkin lymphoma.

The CDR3 region is CASRHSPGQGVSGANVLTF. The CDR3 DNA follows: TGTGCCAGCAGACACAGTCCGGGACAGGGGGTCTCTGGGGCCAACGTCCTGACTTTC. The chain has TRBV2 and TRBJ2-6; TRBD1 matches 11 bases. CDR3 size: 19 residues. The germline gives CDR1 SNHLY, CDR2 FYNNEI. Unmatched junction bases numbered 10, after V lost 6 bases and J lost 0 bases.